This T cell receptor (beta chain) was recorded in a study of blood T cell repertoires in COVID-19. Study-level background: The study drew acute and convalescent COVID-19 samples from the United States, Italy and Spain.

The Seattle patients joined while their infection was active and were tracked longitudinally afterward. The CDR3 has 15 amino acids. Per the germline V gene, CDR1 is SGHDN and CDR2 is FVKESK. With 4 bases clipped from V and 6 bases from J, the junction kept 7 bases outside the gene matches. Per the authors' pipeline: Using reference gene primer amplification, nucleated cell counts were estimated. The repertoire was sequenced with immunoSEQ multiplex PCR; TCRdb's copy has only in-frame clones and lacks some. Clone size and V and J calls were adopted from that table, with D and trimming inferred from the DNA. In the table there are 80,000 to 100,000 clones, about 90% of which are singletons.

The chain employs TRBV14 and TRBJ2-3; the match to TRBD1 covers 10 bases. This clonotype was sampled from a human donor with COVID-19, enrolled during active disease. The donor label of this sample is uncertain. The specimen was peripheral blood. The CDR3 DNA sequence: TGTGCCAGCAGCCGACGGACAGGGGGGGGCGATACGCAGTATTTT. Protein product: CASSRRTGGGDTQYF.